Listed below are T cell receptor beta chains from one sample, sequenced in a study of cytomegalovirus exposure and HLA in healthy donors. This table comes from immunoSEQ multiplex PCR, and its TCRdb copy is limited to in-frame clones, with some not included. The sample has 150,000 to 200,000 clones, approximately 70% seen once. Material: PBMCs. These receptors all come from a man between 35 and 55 years old in good health and CMV-seropositive. Each CDR3 is given with its conserved first and last residue. A D gene is named only where the DNA matches it firmly. A clone size is listed for some rows: how often the clone was seen (once, few, many), or a class if it is expanded.

clone_size	v_call	j_call	d_call	cdr3_aa	cdr3_nt
NA	TRBV7-6	TRBJ2-5	NA	CASSSPGVQETQYF	TGTGCCAGCAGTTCCCCCGGGGTTCAAGAGACCCAGTACTTC
few	TRBV6-5	TRBJ1-4	NA	CASSPREAQDEKLFF	TGTGCCAGCAGTCCCCGGGAGGCTCAAGATGAAAAACTGTTTTTT
NA	TRBV25-1	TRBJ1-6	NA	CASSVGGNSPLHF	TGTGCCAGCAGTGTGGGGGGTAATTCACCCCTCCACTTT
few	TRBV11-3	TRBJ1-4	TRBD1	CASSRDRATNEKLFF	TGTGCCAGCAGCCGGGACAGGGCAACTAATGAAAAACTGTTTTTT
NA	TRBV6-6	TRBJ2-1	TRBD2	CASSGTSDYNEQFF	TGTGCCAGCAGCGGGACTAGCGACTACAATGAGCAGTTCTTC
NA	TRBV4-1	TRBJ2-2	TRBD2	CASTTQSGGTGELFF	TGCGCCAGCACCACTCAATCGGGGGGTACCGGGGAGCTGTTTTTT
few	TRBV7-6	TRBJ2-7	NA	CASSLGGGREQYF	TGTGCCAGCAGCTTAGGGGGGGGGCGCGAGCAGTACTTC
NA	TRBV7-2	TRBJ1-1	NA	CASSLGQANTEAFF	TGTGCCAGCAGCTTAGGACAGGCAAACACTGAAGCTTTCTTT
NA	TRBV27	TRBJ2-2	NA	CASSLKAANTGELFF	TGTGCCAGCAGTTTAAAGGCGGCGAACACCGGGGAGCTGTTTTTT
NA	TRBV6-5	TRBJ2-3	TRBD1	CASRGTGTGGAGQYF	TGTGCCAGCAGGGGAACCGGGACAGGGGGCGCCGGGCAGTATTTT
NA	TRBV7-2	TRBJ1-6	NA	CASSLIGSSPLHF	TGTGCCAGCAGCTTGATAGGGAGTTCACCCCTCCACTTT
NA	TRBV18	TRBJ2-2	NA	CASSPMAPRTGELFF	TGTGCCAGCTCACCAATGGCACCGAGGACCGGGGAGCTGTTTTTT
NA	TRBV9	TRBJ2-3	TRBD2	CASSVESGGFTDTQYF	TGTGCCAGCAGCGTAGAGAGCGGGGGGTTCACAGATACGCAGTATTTT
NA	TRBV11-2	TRBJ1-1	TRBD1	CASSLAGGRRAFF	TGTGCCAGCAGCTTAGCAGGGGGACGGCGGGCTTTCTTT
NA	TRBV6-5	TRBJ1-5	TRBD1	CATRDRGNQPQHF	TGTGCCACACGGGACAGGGGAAATCAGCCCCAGCATTTT
few	TRBV7-2	TRBJ1-2	TRBD1	CASSSGTGRVYTF	TGTGCCAGCAGCTCAGGGACAGGGAGAGTCTACACCTTC
NA	TRBV15	TRBJ2-2	NA	CATSRDRDYSRELFF	TGTGCCACCAGCAGAGATCGAGACTATTCCAGGGAGCTGTTTTTT
NA	TRBV9	TRBJ1-2	TRBD1	CASSPKDRGRDGYTF	TGTGCCAGCAGCCCGAAGGACAGGGGGCGGGATGGCTACACCTTC
NA	TRBV2	TRBJ2-7	NA	CASLTRGEQYF	TGTGCCAGCCTGACTAGGGGCGAGCAGTACTTC
many	TRBV2	TRBJ2-7	TRBD1	CASSELTGTNYEQYF	TGTGCCAGCAGTGAATTGACAGGGACCAACTACGAGCAGTACTTC
few	TRBV6-1	TRBJ2-7	TRBD1	CASSRQGTSYEQYF	TGTGCCAGCAGTCGACAGGGTACTTCCTACGAGCAGTACTTC
NA	TRBV6-1	TRBJ1-3	NA	CASSETGSGGNTIYF	TGTGCCAGCAGTGAGACGGGGTCTGGTGGAAACACCATATATTTT
NA	TRBV7-3	TRBJ2-6	NA	CASSLAGSGANVLTF	TGTGCCAGCAGCTTAGCGGGGTCCGGGGCCAACGTCCTGACTTTC
NA	TRBV5-1	TRBJ2-3	TRBD2	CASSLKGERGGERGTDTQYF	TGCGCCAGCAGCTTGAAAGGGGAGCGGGGGGGCGAAAGAGGCACAGATACGCAGTATTTT
NA	TRBV4-3	TRBJ1-1	NA	CASSQDSWDTEAFF	TGCGCCAGCAGCCAAGATAGCTGGGACACTGAAGCTTTCTTT
NA	TRBV7-6	TRBJ2-2	NA	CVISNTGELFF	TGTGTTATTTCGAACACCGGGGAGCTGTTTTTT
NA	TRBV6-4	TRBJ2-2	NA	CASSPGQNTGELFF	TGTGCCAGCAGTCCGGGACAGAACACCGGGGAGCTGTTTTTT
NA	TRBV5-4	TRBJ2-4	NA	CASGLGEVAKNIQYF	TGTGCCAGCGGGCTAGGGGAGGTAGCCAAAAACATTCAGTACTTC
NA	TRBV10-3	TRBJ1-5	NA	CAILEEVGKPQHF	TGTGCCATACTGGAGGAGGTCGGAAAGCCCCAGCATTTT
NA	TRBV7-9	TRBJ1-2	NA	CASSPDLGYGYTF	TGTGCCAGCAGCCCAGACCTAGGATATGGCTACACCTTC
few	TRBV27	TRBJ2-7	NA	CASSIPGLYEQYF	TGTGCCAGCAGTATTCCGGGACTTTACGAGCAGTACTTC
NA	TRBV11-2	TRBJ1-4	NA	CASSLAWGQGEKLFF	TGTGCCAGCAGCTTAGCCTGGGGGCAGGGTGAAAAACTGTTTTTT